This T cell receptor (beta chain) stems from a study of shared T cell receptors in the human thymus. Profiling relied on immunoSEQ multiplex PCR, and the TCRdb table lists in-frame clones only, not all of them. The repertoire holds hundreds of thousands of clones, with approximately 85% as singletons. Germline V gives CDR1 LGHNA, CDR2 YNFKEQ. With 6 bases removed from V and 0 bases from J, the gap between germline ends came to 18 bases. The CDR3 spans 17 residues. This sample also appeared in a second study, on human thymus T cells. That work contributes: The donor group consisted of healthy Finnish infants who were having corrective surgery for congenital heart defects. Obtained as resections during corrective heart surgery, the thymus tissue was then studied.

The sample taken for sequencing was thymocytes. The genes are TRBV4-2 and TRBJ1-5; D gene unclear. This TCR derives from a girl less than two years old with a congenital heart defect. CDR3 nucleotides: TGTGCCAGCAGTCTGGACTTATCCGGATATAGCAATCAGCCCCAGCATTTT. It yields the protein CASSLDLSGYSNQPQHF.